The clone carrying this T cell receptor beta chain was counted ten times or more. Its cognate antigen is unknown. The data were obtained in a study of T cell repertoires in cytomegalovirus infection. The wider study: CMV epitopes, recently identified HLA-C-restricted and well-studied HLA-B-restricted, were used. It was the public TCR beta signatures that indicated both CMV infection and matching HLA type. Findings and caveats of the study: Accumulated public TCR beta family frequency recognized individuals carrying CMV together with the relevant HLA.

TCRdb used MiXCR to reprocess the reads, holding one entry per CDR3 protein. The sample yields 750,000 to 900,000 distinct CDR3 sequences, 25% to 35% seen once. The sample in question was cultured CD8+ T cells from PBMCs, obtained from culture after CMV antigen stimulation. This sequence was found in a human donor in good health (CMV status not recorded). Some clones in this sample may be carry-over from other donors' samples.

DNA for the CDR3: TGTGCCAGCAGTTACTCGATAGCAGGGGCGAATGAAGCTTTCTTT. Residues: CASSYSIAGANEAFF. The chain uses TRBV6-6 and TRBJ1-1; D is perhaps TRBD1 (6 bases). This CDR3 spans 15 amino acids. V lost 0 bases and J 7 bases, leaving 15 bases between the germline ends. Germline CDR1 and CDR2: MNHNY and SVGAGI (reference sequence).